The 16 T cell receptor beta chains below come from one sample, sequenced in a study of T cell responses to AZD1222 COVID-19 vaccine. Sequenced by immunoSEQ multiplex PCR; TCRdb stores in-frame clones only, minus some. The sample shows 150,000 or so clones, approximately 90% of them seen only once. The specimen was peripheral blood, collected on day 0 of AZD1222 vaccination. These receptors came from an adult in good health.

The chain recombines TRBV10-3 with TRBJ2-2; D uncertain. Germline CDR1 reads ENHRY; CDR2 reads SYGVKD. Between the trimmed V and J ends, which lost 2 bases and 5 bases, there was a span of 6 bases. CDR3 length: 13 residues. Written as DNA, the CDR3 is TGTGCCATCAGTGAGGGCCCTACCGGGGAGCTGTTTTTT. This sequence encodes CAISEGPTGELFF.

V usage is TRBV27 and J usage is TRBJ1-5; perhaps TRBD1 as D (5 bases). Germline V gene data show CDR1 as MNHEY and CDR2 as SMNVEV (reference sequence). V was pared by 4 bases and J by 0 bases, with 19 bases between. The CDR3 contains 18 residues. CDR3 amino acids: CASSSSLGWGNSNQPQHF. DNA for the CDR3: TGTGCCAGCAGTTCATCCTTAGGTTGGGGGAATAGCAATCAGCCCCAGCATTTT.

The DNA for the CDR3 is TGTGCCAGCAGTGACTCGGGCGGGGGGGCCCCCGAGACCCAGTACTTC. Residues: CASSDSGGGAPETQYF. The genes are TRBV6-4 and TRBJ2-5; 9 bases are shared with TRBD2. Germline CDR1 and CDR2: MRHNA and SNTAGT. The CDR3 length is 16 residues. V was pared by 0 bases and J by 5 bases, with 7 bases of the junction left unmatched.

The genes are TRBV9 and TRBJ1-3, with 9 bases identical to TRBD1. The germline V gene encodes CDR1 SGDLS and CDR2 YYNGEE. The CDR3 length is 17 residues. Trimming at V came to 4 bases and at J to 0 bases, leaving 8 bases not matched to a gene. The CDR3: CASSTTGTGISGNTIYF. The CDR3 nucleotides are TGTGCCAGCAGCACCACCGGGACAGGGATCTCTGGAAACACCATATATTTT.

V and J are TRBV7-8 and TRBJ1-2; 7 bases line up with TRBD1. CDR3 size: 14 residues. Germline CDR1 is SGHVS and CDR2 is FQNEAQ. The J segment lost 6 bases and the V segment lost 2 bases, leaving 6 bases of the junction unmatched. The CDR3 loop reads CASSLNPQGNGYTF. As DNA, the CDR3 is TGTGCCAGCAGCTTAAATCCACAGGGGAATGGCTACACCTTC.

The chain is built from TRBV6-5 and TRBJ2-7, with TRBD1 matching over 10 bases. Germline-derived CDR1 and CDR2 are MNHEY and SVGAGI. The CDR3 is 14 amino acids. V lost 5 bases and J lost 6; bases outside the gene matches: 7. Here the CDR3 DNA reads TGTGCCAGCAGTAACCGGGACAGGGGAGGCGAGCAGTACTTC. This codes for CASSNRDRGGEQYF.

This sequence joins TRBV7-2 and TRBJ1-2; 8 positions match TRBD1. The germline V gene encodes CDR1 SGHTA and CDR2 FQGNSA. CDR3 length: 15 residues. V lost 5 bases to trimming and J lost 4 bases; unmatched junction nucleotides: 9. DNA for the CDR3: TGTGCCAGCAGCCCAGGACAGGGAAAGGGCTATGGCTACACCTTC. It encodes CASSPGQGKGYGYTF.

V gene TRBV6-5 combines with J gene TRBJ1-2; the D gene is possibly TRBD1 (5 bases). Germline CDR1 and CDR2: MNHEY and SVGAGI. This CDR3 region has 13 residues. V was shortened by 6 bases and J by 5 bases, with 13 bases between the two germline ends. The CDR3 bases are TGTGCCAGCAGGCCTGGGACCGATTATGGCTACACCTTC. Encoded protein: CASRPGTDYGYTF.

The chain uses TRBV27 and TRBJ1-2, with D possibly matching TRBD1 (5 bases). CDR1 is MNHEY, CDR2 SMNVEV, per germline (reference sequence). The CDR3 totals 14 residues. V shed 5 bases and J shed 7 bases, with 17 bases lying between them. The CDR3 reads CASSPRQRGGGYTF. The CDR3 nucleotides read TGTGCCAGCAGTCCTCGACAGCGCGGGGGTGGCTACACCTTC.

The V call is TRBV7-3, the J call TRBJ2-1; D is uncertain. Trimming pared 3 bases from V and 5 bases from J, leaving 8 bases between. The length of the CDR3 is 13 residues. The germline V gene has CDR1 SGHTA and CDR2 FQGTGA. The CDR3 region is CASSFGPDNEQFF. CDR3 nucleotides: TGTGCCAGCAGCTTCGGACCGGACAATGAGCAGTTCTTC.

This rearrangement joins TRBV12-3 or TRBV12-4 to TRBJ1-2, with 11 bases fitting TRBD1. This CDR3 has 13 residues. Trimming at V came to 8 bases and at J to 8 bases, leaving 7 bases not matched to a gene. In DNA, the CDR3 is TGTGCCAGCCGACGGGACAGGGGGAGAGGCTACACCTTC. Encoded protein: CASRRDRGRGYTF.

V gene TRBV19 combines with J gene TRBJ2-6; 11 bases map to TRBD1. The trim removed 8 bases at V and 0 bases at J, leaving 3 bases unmatched. This CDR3 comprises 16 residues. Germline-derived CDR1 and CDR2 are LNHDA and SQIVND (reference sequence). CDR3 nucleotide sequence: TGTGCCAGTTGGGACAGGGGGAACTCTGGGGCCAACGTCCTGACTTTC. Translation: CASWDRGNSGANVLTF.

The chain couples TRBV27 to TRBJ1-5; a possible D gene is TRBD1 (6 bases). The germline V gene encodes CDR1 MNHEY and CDR2 SMNVEV (reference sequence). The CDR3 loop spans 14 amino acids. V gave up 6 bases and J gave up 2 bases, with 11 bases separating them. CDR3 bases: TGTGCCAGCAGCCAGGGGTACGGCAATCAGCCCCAGCATTTT. Translated, it gives CASSQGYGNQPQHF.

V is TRBV5-1 and J is TRBJ2-2; no firm D call. Germline assignment: CDR1 SGHRS and CDR2 YFSETQ. The ends were cut back, 0 bases at V and 8 bases at J, with 8 bases in the middle. The CDR3 is 13 residues long. CDR3 amino acids: CASSLGWGGELFF. As DNA, the CDR3 is TGCGCCAGCAGCTTGGGCTGGGGAGGGGAGCTGTTTTTT.

This chain links TRBV28 with TRBJ2-5; 10 bases are shared with TRBD1. The trim removed 5 bases at V and 4 bases at J, leaving 13 bases unmatched. The CDR3 consists of 17 residues. CDR1 and CDR2 from the germline V gene are MDHEN and SYDVKM. This chain's CDR3 is CASSLGQGTAVRETQYF. The CDR3 region has the DNA TGTGCCAGCAGTCTGGGACAGGGGACAGCTGTGAGAGAGACCCAGTACTTC.

The V call is TRBV4-3, the J call TRBJ2-5; 11 bases align to TRBD1. After removal of 1 base from V and 5 bases from J, the junction contained 3 bases not matched to a gene. The CDR3 contains 15 residues. Germline V gene lookup returns CDR1 LGHNA and CDR2 YSLEER. The DNA for the CDR3 is TGCGCCAGCAGCCAAGTGGGGGACAGGGGGGAGACCCAGTACTTC. This sequence encodes CASSQVGDRGETQYF.